The next 16 T cell receptor beta chains were all read from a single sample in a study of blood T cell repertoires in COVID-19 (dated by TCRdb to 2020 to 2021). The library was obtained by the immunoSEQ multiplex PCR assay. TCRdb's version of the immuneACCESS table is confined to in-frame rearrangements and falls short of the full clone set. An unresolved V gene accounts for under half of the shortfall where checked; the remainder is of unknown origin. The table for this sample lists 250,000 or so clones; about 89% of them were counted only once. The ten top clones hold about 10% of the sample. The sequenced sample was peripheral blood. The receptor set was obtained from a man aged 35 to 55 with active or convalescent COVID-19.

This chain joins TRBV4-1 and TRBJ2-7; perhaps TRBD2 as D (7 bases). Germline CDR1 and CDR2: MGHRA and YSYEKL. V gave up 4 bases and J gave up 3 bases, with 16 bases separating them. The CDR3 is 15 residues long. The CDR3 is CASSREGDSYYEQYF. The CDR3 bases are TGCGCCAGCAGCCGGGAGGGGGACTCCTACTACGAGCAGTACTTC.

The chain recombines TRBV10-3 with TRBJ1-3; D uncertain. From germline, CDR1 is ENHRY and CDR2 SYGVKD. The V end was cut by 1 base, the J end by 0 bases, with 10 bases between. This CDR3 has 16 amino acids. CDR3 sequence: CAISELGSLSGNTIYF. CDR3 bases: TGTGCCATCAGTGAGTTGGGCAGTCTCTCTGGAAACACCATATATTTT.

DNA for the CDR3: TGTGCCAGCAGTTTCAACGGGGAGCTGTTTTTT. As protein: CASSFNGELFF. The chain is built from TRBV6-6 and TRBJ2-2, with D unresolved. V lost 4 bases to trimming and J lost 7 bases, with 4 bases between them. Germline V gene data show CDR1 as MNHNY and CDR2 as SVGAGI (reference sequence). CDR3 size: 11 residues.

The V and J genes are TRBV6-6 and TRBJ2-7, with TRBD1 identical over 9 bases. The CDR3 has 14 amino acids. The V gene end was trimmed by 9 bases and the J gene end by 3 bases; junction bases not matched to a gene: 9. Per the germline V gene, CDR1 is MNHNY and CDR2 is SVGAGI (reference sequence). Here the CDR3 reads CARALGQGFYEQYF. Written as DNA, the CDR3 is TGTGCCAGGGCCTTGGGACAGGGCTTCTACGAGCAGTACTTC.

The V gene is TRBV7-9, the J gene TRBJ1-3; possibly TRBD1 for D (5 bases). This CDR3 contains 15 residues. With 4 bases removed from V and 0 bases from J, the gap between germline ends came to 10 bases. Germline-derived CDR1 and CDR2 are SEHNR and FQNEAQ (reference sequence). CDR3 coding DNA: TGTGCCAGCAGCTCTACCAGGGACTCTGGAAACACCATATATTTT. This codes for CASSSTRDSGNTIYF.

V and J are TRBV5-4 and TRBJ2-1; 7 bases are shared with TRBD1. V was pared by 4 bases and J by 0 bases, with 7 bases of the junction left unmatched. Germline V CDR1 and CDR2: SGHNT, YYREEE (reference sequence). There are 16 residues in the CDR3. CDR3 DNA sequence: TGTGCCAGCAGCCTGGGGGACAGAAGCTCCTACAATGAGCAGTTCTTC. This translates into CASSLGDRSSYNEQFF.

The V gene is TRBV18, the J gene TRBJ1-4; 9 positions match TRBD1. The CDR3 has 14 amino acids. V lost 6 bases to trimming and J lost 7 bases; unmatched junction nucleotides: 6. Germline V lookup: CDR1 KGHSH, CDR2 LQKENI. The CDR3 spells CASSRDRASEKLFF. For the CDR3, the DNA is TGTGCCAGCTCTCGGGACAGGGCGAGTGAAAAACTGTTTTTT.

The chain links TRBV5-1 to TRBJ2-1; 7 nucleotides agree with TRBD1. This CDR3 is 15 amino acids long. The V segment lost 3 bases and the J segment 1 base; nucleotides outside the gene matches: 4. The germline CDR1 and CDR2 sequences are SGHRS and YFSETQ. CDR3 DNA: TGCGCCAGCAGCTGGACAGGCATTTCCTACAATGAGCAGTTCTTC. Residues: CASSWTGISYNEQFF.

The CDR3 here is CATSAGPRLGRETQYF. CDR3 in DNA: TGTGCCACCAGTGCCGGCCCTCGGTTGGGGCGAGAGACCCAGTACTTC. The J gene is TRBJ2-5, the V gene TRBV24-1, with D perhaps TRBD1 (5 bases). V was clipped by 5 bases and J by 4 bases, with 19 bases between them. In germline, CDR1 is KGHDR, CDR2 SFDVKD. There are 16 residues in the CDR3.

The V call is TRBV10-2, the J call TRBJ2-5, with 10 bases fitting TRBD2. This CDR3 contains 14 residues. Germline V gene lookup returns CDR1 WSHSY and CDR2 SAAADI. V gave up 4 bases and J gave up 4 bases; unmatched junction bases: 3. CDR3 sequence (DNA): TGCGCCAGCAGTGCTAGACTAGCGGGAGAGACCCAGTACTTC. This gives the protein CASSARLAGETQYF.

This chain connects TRBV6-4 to TRBJ2-1, with 9 bases matching TRBD2. The length of the CDR3 is 13 residues. The J segment lost 9 bases and the V segment lost 6 bases, leaving 6 bases of the junction unmatched. The germline V gene has CDR1 MRHNA and CDR2 SNTAGT. For the CDR3, the DNA is TGTGCCAGCAGCGAAGCGGGGGGTACTGAGCAGTTCTTC. This sequence encodes CASSEAGGTEQFF.

The V and J genes are TRBV30 and TRBJ2-7, with D possibly being TRBD1 (5 bases). Germline CDR1 reads GTSNPN; CDR2 reads SVGIG (reference sequence). Trimming stripped 2 bases from V and 3 bases from J, with 20 bases between. This CDR3 contains 16 residues. The CDR3 loop is CAWSIPPRQWGYEQYF. The CDR3 DNA reads TGTGCCTGGAGTATTCCCCCGCGACAGTGGGGCTACGAGCAGTACTTC.

The chain recombines TRBV5-1 with TRBJ2-7; TRBD2 aligns across 9 bases. CDR3 size: 16 residues. The germline CDR1 and CDR2 sequences are SGHRS and YFSETQ. The trim removed 0 bases at V and 3 bases at J, leaving 7 bases unmatched. The CDR3 loop is CASSLGLAGPVYEQYF. DNA for the CDR3: TGCGCCAGCAGCTTGGGGCTAGCGGGGCCAGTCTACGAGCAGTACTTC.

This clone was counted once. This chain connects TRBV9 to TRBJ2-5; 9 bases are a match to TRBD1. This CDR3 region has 14 residues. Germline assignment: CDR1 SGDLS and CDR2 YYNGEE. Trimming took 2 bases from V and 7 from J; bases not matched to a gene: 6. As DNA, the CDR3 is TGTGCCAGCAGCGTTCGACAGGGGGATGTGACCCAGTACTTC. As protein: CASSVRQGDVTQYF.

This clone was detected only once. The DNA of the CDR3 is TGTGCCAGCAGCTTATTAACTGCAAATCCCGCCGAGCAGTACTTC. The encoded protein is CASSLLTANPAEQYF. V usage is TRBV7-8 and J usage is TRBJ2-7; D is uncertain. The CDR3 is 15 residues long. V was shortened by 2 bases and J by 6 bases, with 17 bases between the two germline ends. Germline V gives CDR1 SGHVS, CDR2 FQNEAQ.

The chain combines TRBV25-1 with TRBJ2-2; 11 bases are shared with TRBD1. The V gene end was trimmed by 5 bases and the J gene end by 3 bases; junction bases not matched to a gene: 8. Germline values: CDR1 MGHDK, CDR2 SYGVNS. CDR3 length: 17 amino acids. CDR3 in DNA: TGTGCCAGCAGTACACAACCGGGACAGGGGGACACCGGGGAGCTGTTTTTT. It translates to CASSTQPGQGDTGELFF.